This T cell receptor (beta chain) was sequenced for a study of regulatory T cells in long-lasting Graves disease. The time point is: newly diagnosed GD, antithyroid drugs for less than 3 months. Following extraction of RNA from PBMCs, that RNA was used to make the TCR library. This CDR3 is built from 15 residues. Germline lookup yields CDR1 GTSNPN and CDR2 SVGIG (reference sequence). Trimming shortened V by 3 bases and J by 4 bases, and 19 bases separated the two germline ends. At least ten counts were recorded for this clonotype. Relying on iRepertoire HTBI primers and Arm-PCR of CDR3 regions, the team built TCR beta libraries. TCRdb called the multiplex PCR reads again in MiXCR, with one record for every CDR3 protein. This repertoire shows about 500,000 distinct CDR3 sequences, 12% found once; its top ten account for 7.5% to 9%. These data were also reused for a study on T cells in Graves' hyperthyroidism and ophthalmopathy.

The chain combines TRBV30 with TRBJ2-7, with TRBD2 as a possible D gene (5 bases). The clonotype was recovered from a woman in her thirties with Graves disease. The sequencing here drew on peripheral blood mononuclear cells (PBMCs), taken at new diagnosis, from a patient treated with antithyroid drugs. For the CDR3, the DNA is TGTGCCTGGAGAGCCCTGCGGACTTCGGTTTACGAGCAGTACTTC. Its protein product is CAWRALRTSVYEQYF.